This T cell receptor beta chain was sequenced for a study of blood T cell repertoires in COVID-19 (TCRdb year 2020). Looking at the study overall: Samples covering the acute and convalescent phases of COVID-19 were provided by collaborators in the United States, Italy and Spain. A freely available public database, intended as a resource for researchers studying the immune response to SARS-CoV-2, is where the repertoires were released. Where HLA class I and class II types were available, the types were taken from metadata supplied by the sample provider, not from assay-based typing. Deeply sampled blood TCRbeta repertoires from subjects exposed to, actively infected with, or recovered from COVID-19 were included in the dataset. Samples came from the ongoing ImmuneRACE study (first 160 participants) plus 1,254 subjects from 6 global collaborators. The prospective study material was composed of cDNA or gDNA derived from T cells, B-cell-depleted T cells, or PBMCs. A de-identified subject ID, COVID-19 status, age in years and sex were almost always included in the sample metadata. The paper as a whole reports these results and caveats: The quantity of clinical and demographic metadata differed by source and by participant and was supplied without curation.

The collaborating institutions used their own protocols to collect whole blood in K2EDTA tubes. For TCRbeta analysis, collaborator samples were shipped as frozen whole blood, as isolated PBMCs, or as DNA extracted from either sample type. TCRbeta CDR3 regions were amplified from genomic DNA by means of the immunoSEQ Assay, a bias-controlled multiplex PCR. The study's processing was this. The number of nucleated cells in each sample was estimated by amplification of reference gene primers within the assay. Sequence reads were collapsed and filtered to measure the absolute abundance of every unique TCRbeta CDR3 rearrangement. For each sample, productive Simpson clonality was calculated as the square root of Simpson's diversity index across productive rearrangements. In TCRdb, the immuneACCESS table is reduced to in-frame sequences with V and J assigned. These tables do not hold every clone; where another copy was compared, an unresolved V gene accounts for under half, and the others remain unexplained. V and J calls and clone size are given by that table; D and trimming were obtained from the DNA. This sample holds roughly 110,000 clones; 71% were observed only once. The ten largest clones capture approximately 0.9% of the sample.

Trimming takes 4 bases from V and 8 bases from J, and the germline ends sit 20 bases apart. Taken from the germline V gene (reference sequence), the CDR1 and CDR2 loops are LNHDA and SQIVND. Including the terminal cysteine and phenylalanine, the CDR3 comprises 15 residues. Only the CDR3 region is kept as DNA, spanning 45 bases read in frame from base 1. The count of this clone is one. Its cognate antigen has yet to be identified. No qualities accompany the bases; no much larger clone lies one base away. Sequenced sample: peripheral blood. This receptor was identified in a human donor with acute or convalescent COVID-19. The donor label of this sample is uncertain. The V and J genes are TRBV19 and TRBJ1-2, with a tentative D gene TRBD1 over 5 matching bases. The CDR3 protein is CASSSGPGAQIGYTF. The DNA sequence reads TGTGCCAGTAGTAGCGGACCTGGGGCCCAAATAGGCTACACCTTC. Here the CDR3 is joined to the reference TRBV19 and TRBJ1-2 genes, and the full variable domain is: DGGITQSPKYLFRKEGQNVTLSCEQNLNHDAMYWYRQDPGQGLRLIYYSQIVNDFQKGDIAEGYSVSREKKESFPLTVTSAQKNPTAFYLCASSSGPGAQIGYTFGSGTRLTVV.